This T cell receptor (beta chain) was sequenced during a study of neurological immune-mediated disorders. Time point indicated: longitudinal time-point 2. The cDNA was synthesized by 5'RACE incorporating 10-nucleotide random UMIs. TCRdb called the 5' RACE reads again in MiXCR, with one record for every CDR3 protein. The sample shows tens of thousands of distinct CDR3 sequences, 13% of them seen only once. The sequence was obtained from a female donor with HTLV-1-associated myelopathy (HAM/TSP). Sequencing was done on a sample of PBMCs.

DNA for the CDR3: TGTGCCAGCAGCTTTAGGACAGGCGGCTCGAGGAATACGCAGTATTTT. Translating gives CASSFRTGGSRNTQYF. The genes are TRBV7-8 and TRBJ2-3; 7 bases are a match to TRBD1. The CDR3 loop spans 16 amino acids. V was pared by 3 bases and J by 7 bases, with 13 bases of the junction left unmatched. The germline CDR1 and CDR2 sequences are SGHVS and FQNEAQ.